This T cell receptor (beta chain) was recovered during a study of blood T cell repertoires in COVID-19. Across the whole study: Whether acute or convalescent, the COVID-19 samples came from the United States, Italy and Spain. Nucleic acid was either cDNA or gDNA, and it came from T cells, B-cell-depleted T cells, or PBMCs.

The CDR3 is 14 amino acids. The germline V gene encodes CDR1 SGHRS and CDR2 YFSETQ. Germline trimming cut 4 bases from V and 8 bases from J; bases unmatched to any gene: 6. As handled by the study authors: Amplifying reference gene primers gave estimates of nucleated cell counts. Some clones are missing from TCRdb's copy, which holds only in-frame ones; the method was immunoSEQ multiplex PCR. For V, J and clone size, that table is used; D and trimming come from the DNA. The sample contains around 250,000 clones, 86% of which appear only once. The chain is built from TRBV5-1 and TRBJ1-4; TRBD1 matches at 9 bases. This receptor was obtained from a man aged 30 to 45 who had recovered from COVID-19. The specimen was peripheral blood. The CDR3 DNA reads as TGCGCCAGCAGCCCACAGGACAGGGGCGAAAAACTGTTTTTT. Residues: CASSPQDRGEKLFF.